Each of the 24 T cell receptor beta chains below was sequenced from the same sample in a study of blood T cell repertoires in COVID-19. Sequenced by immunoSEQ multiplex PCR; TCRdb stores in-frame clones only, minus some. This table has approximately 530,000 clones, around nine tenths appearing once. Sequenced input: peripheral blood. These TCRs come from a woman between 45 and 65 years old with COVID-19, enrolled during active disease.

This chain joins TRBV2 and TRBJ2-3, with D unclear. CDR3 size: 13 residues. Per the germline V gene, CDR1 is SNHLY and CDR2 is FYNNEI. V lost 2 bases, J lost 4 bases, and 7 bases lay in between. DNA for the CDR3: TGTGCCAGCAGTGAATTGGCGGCAGATACGCAGTATTTT. Encoded protein: CASSELAADTQYF. The full variable domain, with the rest looked up from reference TRBV2 and TRBJ2-3, is EPEVTQTPSHQVTQMGQEVILRCVPISNHLYFYWYRQILGQKVEFLVSFYNNEISEKSEIFDDQFSVERPDGSNFTLKIRSTKLEDSAMYFCASSELAADTQYFGPGTRLTVL.

The CDR3 region has the DNA TGTGCCACGTCCTATCAACCGGGACAGGGGTATGGCTACACCTTC. Amino acid sequence: CATSYQPGQGYGYTF. The chain couples TRBV10-3 to TRBJ1-2, with 10 bases that match TRBD1. V was pared by 10 bases and J by 5 bases, with 13 bases of the junction left unmatched. Germline lookup yields CDR1 ENHRY and CDR2 SYGVKD. The CDR3 has 15 amino acids.

The V call is TRBV6-5, the J call TRBJ1-6; no clear D. CDR3 size: 14 residues. V was trimmed by 0 bases and J by 7 bases, leaving 7 bases between them. CDR1 and CDR2 (germline): MNHEY, SVGAGI. This CDR3 reads CASSYSRSNSPLHF. The CDR3 bases are TGTGCCAGCAGTTACTCGAGGTCAAATTCACCCCTCCACTTT.

The V call is TRBV28, the J call TRBJ2-1; TRBD2 matches 8 bases. This CDR3 has 16 residues. In germline, CDR1 is MDHEN, CDR2 SYDVKM. The trim removed 2 bases at V and 1 base at J, leaving 4 bases unmatched. The CDR3 loop is CASSLPPGGSYNEQFF. The CDR3 nucleotides are TGTGCCAGCAGTTTACCCCCGGGAGGGTCCTACAATGAGCAGTTCTTC.

The chain is built from TRBV10-2 and TRBJ2-7, with a possible D match to TRBD2 (5 bases). The CDR3 totals 12 residues. Germline loops: CDR1 WSHSY, CDR2 SAAADI. The germline V and J ends were trimmed by 3 bases and 6 bases, with 9 bases remaining between them. For the CDR3, the DNA is TGCGCCAGCAGTGACGGCGGGTTCGAGCAGTACTTC. Protein sequence: CASSDGGFEQYF.

The chain carries TRBV6-1 and TRBJ2-7; 9 positions match TRBD1. Germline CDR1 MNHNS, CDR2 SASEGT. The CDR3 runs to 17 residues. The trim removed 0 bases at V and 5 bases at J, leaving 11 bases unmatched. The CDR3 region is CASSEAAGTGPPDEQYF. The CDR3, as DNA: TGTGCCAGCAGTGAAGCGGCAGGGACAGGGCCCCCCGACGAGCAGTACTTC.

The V and J genes are TRBV19 and TRBJ2-3; possible D gene TRBD2, 6 bases. V gave up 0 bases and J gave up 5 bases, with 15 bases separating them. CDR3 size: 16 residues. CDR1 is LNHDA, CDR2 SQIVND, per germline (reference sequence). The CDR3 is CASSIDQGLRGDTQYF. CDR3 DNA: TGTGCCAGTAGTATAGATCAGGGCTTGCGGGGAGATACGCAGTATTTT.

The rearrangement links TRBV6-1 to TRBJ2-7; D remains ambiguous. Germline CDR1 reads MNHNS; CDR2 reads SASEGT. The CDR3 runs 13 residues. Between the trimmed V and J ends, which lost 3 bases and 4 bases, there was a span of 10 bases. The CDR3 DNA follows: TGTGCCAGCAGTGATTCCTGGGCGTACGAGCAGTACTTC. Amino acids: CASSDSWAYEQYF.

The chain couples TRBV2 to TRBJ2-4, with D unresolved. This CDR3 has 14 residues. The V and J ends lost 4 bases and 0 bases respectively, with 7 bases between them. From germline, CDR1 is SNHLY and CDR2 FYNNEI. The CDR3 loop reads CASSAGLAKNIQYF. The CDR3 DNA reads TGTGCCAGCAGTGCGGGTTTAGCCAAAAACATTCAGTACTTC.

This clone was seen only once. This chain uses TRBV28 with TRBJ2-5, with D maybe TRBD2 (6 bases). V was shortened by 2 bases and J by 7 bases, with 11 bases between the two germline ends. The CDR3 totals 13 residues. Per germline, CDR1 MDHEN and CDR2 SYDVKM. The CDR3 region is CASSLPSAGTQYF. CDR3 nucleotide sequence: TGTGCCAGCAGTTTACCTAGCGCGGGGACCCAGTACTTC.

The chain has TRBV2 and TRBJ2-3; 11 nucleotides match TRBD2. This CDR3 spans 17 amino acids. Germline CDR1 and CDR2: SNHLY and FYNNEI. V trimming: 6 bases; J trimming: 2 bases; junction bases outside the gene matches: 10. The CDR3 region has the DNA TGTGCCAGCAGGCTCGACCCTAGCGGGGGGACCACAGATACGCAGTATTTT. This codes for CASRLDPSGGTTDTQYF. Together with reference TRBV2 and TRBJ2-3, the CDR3 gives the full variable domain: EPEVTQTPSHQVTQMGQEVILRCVPISNHLYFYWYRQILGQKVEFLVSFYNNEISEKSEIFDDQFSVERPDGSNFTLKIRSTKLEDSAMYFCASRLDPSGGTTDTQYFGPGTRLTVL.

The V call is TRBV5-1, the J call TRBJ1-1, with D hard to call. Germline V gene data show CDR1 as SGHRS and CDR2 as YFSETQ. V lost 0 bases, J lost 8 bases, and 14 bases lay in between. This CDR3 region has 14 residues. The CDR3 region has the DNA TGCGCCAGCAGCTTGGTGTCATTGGGCCACGAAGCTTTCTTT. It is translated as CASSLVSLGHEAFF.

The chain recombines TRBV28 with TRBJ1-2, with 8 positions matching TRBD1. Germline V lookup: CDR1 MDHEN, CDR2 SYDVKM. Trimming took 2 bases from V and 12 from J; bases not matched to a gene: 11. The CDR3 is 14 residues long. The CDR3: CASSLLPGQGVNTF. The DNA for the CDR3 is TGTGCCAGCAGTTTACTCCCTGGACAGGGTGTAAACACCTTC.

The chain couples TRBV5-5 to TRBJ2-2; 7 nucleotides line up with TRBD2. The CDR3 runs to 14 residues. Germline V gene sequence: CDR1 SGHKS, CDR2 YYEKEE (reference sequence). J gave up 4 bases and V 1 base, and 1 base lay outside the gene matches. DNA of the CDR3: TGTGCCAGCAGCTTGTCGGGGGGCACCGGGGAGCTGTTTTTT. Protein sequence: CASSLSGGTGELFF.

About this clone: This CDR3 is also generated by other DNA sequences in the sample. The chain recombines TRBV6-5 with TRBJ2-7, with a weak D call TRBD1 (6 bases). Trimming removed 5 bases at V and 0 bases at J, with 11 bases between. Germline lookup yields CDR1 MNHEY and CDR2 SVGAGI. CDR3 length equals 14 residues. CDR3 in amino acids: CASSPGTSSYEQYF. The CDR3 DNA is TGTGCCAGCAGTCCAGGGACAAGCTCCTACGAGCAGTACTTC.

The CDR3 DNA reads TGTGCCAGCAGTGGCAGGGATAACGCGAACACTGAAGCTTTCTTT. Amino acid sequence: CASSGRDNANTEAFF. The V and J genes are TRBV2 and TRBJ1-1; weak D call: TRBD1 (5 bases). The CDR3 is 15 amino acids. CDR1 and CDR2 (germline): SNHLY, FYNNEI. Trimming removed 4 bases at V and 1 base at J, with 13 bases between.

The V call is TRBV7-9, the J call TRBJ2-1; 7 positions match TRBD1. The CDR3 has 14 amino acids. V trimming: 5 bases; J trimming: 7 bases; junction bases outside the gene matches: 8. CDR1 and CDR2 from the germline V gene are SEHNR and FQNEAQ (reference sequence). CDR3 loop: CASSHSDRSNEQFF. As DNA, the CDR3 is TGTGCCAGCAGCCACTCGGACAGGTCGAATGAGCAGTTCTTC. Drawing the rest from reference TRBV7-9 and TRBJ2-1, the complete variable domain is DTGVSQNPRHKITKRGQNVTFRCDPISEHNRLYWYRQTLGQGPEFLTYFQNEAQLEKSRLLSDRFSAERPKGSFSTLEIQRTEQGDSAMYLCASSHSDRSNEQFFGPGTRLTVL.

This clone has a single count. The V gene is TRBV6-5, the J gene TRBJ1-1, with 9 bases that match TRBD1. Germline values: CDR1 MNHEY, CDR2 SVGAGI. This CDR3 is built from 13 residues. The trim removed 4 bases at V and 11 bases at J, leaving 8 bases unmatched. Here the CDR3 reads CASSSQGGQGAFF. The CDR3 DNA follows: TGTGCCAGCAGTTCGCAAGGCGGACAGGGGGCTTTCTTT.

The genes are TRBV30 and TRBJ2-5, with TRBD2 matching over 11 bases. This CDR3 is 16 amino acids long. V lost 7 bases, J lost 5 bases, and 15 bases stayed unmatched. The germline gives CDR1 GTSNPN, CDR2 SVGIG (reference sequence). CDR3 nucleotides: TGTGCCTCTACTCGTCATAGCGGGGGGGCCATGGAGACCCAGTACTTC. This encodes CASTRHSGGAMETQYF.

The chain links TRBV5-4 to TRBJ2-3, with D unresolved. The germline CDR1 and CDR2 sequences are SGHNT and YYREEE (reference sequence). Trimming took off 1 base at V and 0 bases at J, with 3 bases between the two ends. The CDR3 runs 13 residues. The CDR3 DNA is TGTGCCAGCAGCTTGACAAGCACAGATACGCAGTATTTT. This codes for CASSLTSTDTQYF. The full variable domain, its missing parts supplied by reference TRBV5-4 and TRBJ2-3, is ETGVTQSPTHLIKTRGQQVTLRCSSQSGHNTVSWYQQALGQGPQFIFQYYREEENGRGNFPPRFSGLQFPNYSSELNVNALELDDSALYLCASSLTSTDTQYFGPGTRLTVL.

The V gene is TRBV6-1, the J gene TRBJ1-2; unclear D gene. The CDR3 runs to 12 residues. The ends were cut back, 2 bases at V and 3 bases at J, with 4 bases in the middle. Per germline, CDR1 MNHNS and CDR2 SASEGT. As DNA, the CDR3 is TGTGCCAGCAGTGAATCGGACTATGGCTACACCTTC. As protein: CASSESDYGYTF.

The CDR3 here is CASSLRQGYEQYF. Written as DNA, the CDR3 is TGTGCCAGCAGCTTAAGACAGGGCTACGAGCAGTACTTC. The V gene is TRBV7-6, the J gene TRBJ2-7; 7 bases are a match to TRBD1. This CDR3 is built from 13 residues. The ends lost 2 bases at V and 3 bases at J; junction bases unmatched: 1. CDR1 SGHVS and CDR2 FNYEAQ come from the germline V gene.

The chain couples TRBV27 to TRBJ1-2, with TRBD1 matching over 12 bases. The V gene's germline CDR1 is MNHEY and CDR2 SMNVEV (reference sequence). The V gene end was trimmed by 6 bases and the J gene end by 7 bases; junction bases not matched to a gene: 15. The CDR3 contains 17 residues. CDR3 loop: CASSITGTGGVSSGYTF. CDR3 nucleotides: TGTGCCAGCAGCATTACCGGGACAGGGGGCGTATCGTCTGGCTACACCTTC.

This clone showed up just once. The chain couples TRBV25-1 to TRBJ1-6; 11 bases fit TRBD1. V dropped 2 bases and J dropped 10; count of bases not matched to a gene: 13. CDR1 and CDR2 (germline): MGHDK, SYGVNS. This CDR3 spans 18 amino acids. The CDR3 DNA reads as TGTGCCAGCAGTGAACGGAGGACAGGGGGCCGCTCGGGGTCACCCCTCCACTTT. Translating gives CASSERRTGGRSGSPLHF. Full variable domain (rest looked up from reference TRBV25-1 and TRBJ1-6): EADIYQTPRYLVIGTGKKITLECSQTMGHDKMYWYQQDPGMELHLIHYSYGVNSTEKGDLSSESTVSRIRTEHFPLTLESARPSHTSQYLCASSERRTGGRSGSPLHFGNGTRLTVT.